In this sample, the clone carrying this T cell receptor (beta chain) turned up a few times. The target antigen is unknown. Trimming removed 6 bases from V and 1 base from J, with 12 bases in between. This CDR3 comprises 14 residues. Libraries were made from TCR beta cDNA, and they carried unique molecular identifiers. From roughly 1 to 10 million T cells, roughly 530,000 cDNA molecules were obtained. Using its own MiXCR run on the PCR reads, TCRdb lists one record per CDR3 protein. The sample carries hundreds of thousands of distinct CDR3 sequences, less than 35% recorded once. This sample stems from a study of post-analysis software for immune sequencing data. Study-wide context: Relapsing-remitting, secondary progressive and progressive-relapsing multiple sclerosis courses were included. Points from the study as a whole: When patients were compared with controls, 4 or 5 TRBV segments were more frequent, TRBV5-6, TRBV5-1 and TRBV20-1 among them. The study found significantly lower normalized Chao1 diversity in multiple sclerosis patients than in controls.

Material: blood. The source of this sequence is a girl between 10 and 17 years old with multiple sclerosis. This rearrangement joins TRBV12-3 or TRBV12-4 to TRBJ1-2; D not certain. The CDR3 DNA reads as TGTGCCAGCAGCCCCCCGCACGTTAACTATGGCTACACCTTC. Protein product: CASSPPHVNYGYTF.